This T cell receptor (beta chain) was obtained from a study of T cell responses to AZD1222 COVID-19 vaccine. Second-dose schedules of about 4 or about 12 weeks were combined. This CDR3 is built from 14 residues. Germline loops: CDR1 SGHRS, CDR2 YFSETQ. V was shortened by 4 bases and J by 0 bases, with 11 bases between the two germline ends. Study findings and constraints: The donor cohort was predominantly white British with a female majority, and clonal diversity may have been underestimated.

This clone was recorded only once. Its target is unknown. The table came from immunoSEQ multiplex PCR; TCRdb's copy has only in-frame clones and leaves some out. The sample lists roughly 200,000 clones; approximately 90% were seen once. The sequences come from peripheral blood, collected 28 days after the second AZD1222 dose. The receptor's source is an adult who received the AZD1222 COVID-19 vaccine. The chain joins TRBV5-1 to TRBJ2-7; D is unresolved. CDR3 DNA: TGCGCCAGCAGCCCTGGTACCTCCTCCTACGAGCAGTACTTC. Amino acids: CASSPGTSSYEQYF.